The following is a TCR beta chain sequence with its context. Its antigen is still unknown. The record originates from a study of shared clonotypes between healthy human individuals. Study context: CD8 memory received one plate per donor, CD8 naive two, CD4 memory three and CD4 naive three.

This CDR3 comprises 14 residues. In the authors' methods: Sequence data from immunoSEQ were junction-only and lacked quality scores; consequently, filtering differed. Produced via immunoSEQ multiplex PCR; TCRdb's table is partial and in-frame only. That table is the source of V, J and clone size, and D and trimming were worked out from the DNA. The sample records 950,000 to 1,300,000 clones, more than 60% being singletons. Study-level points and caveats: Some naive CD4 clonotypes, around 4.9%, turned up in common across a few donors.

The chain links TRBV1 to TRBJ1-5. TRBV1 is tagged as a pseudogene. Sequencing was done on a sample of memory CD4+ T cells sorted from blood. Subset defined: CD45RA-negative fraction. The receptor was derived from a man aged 18 to 29 in good health. DNA of the CDR3: TGCACCAGCAGCCAAGATCCGCGGGATCAGCCCCAGCATTTT. Protein sequence: CTSSQDPRDQPQHF.